One and the same sample provided the 12 T cell receptor beta chains below, sequenced in a study of shared clonotypes between healthy human individuals. The data were produced by immunoSEQ multiplex PCR, yet TCRdb's version contains in-frame clones alone and is incomplete. Of around 340,000 clones listed, around 67% are singletons. Sequencing was performed on memory CD4+ T cells sorted from blood. The subset is: CD45RA-negative fraction. The receptor set was obtained from a man younger than 45 in good health.

The gene calls are TRBV11-1 and TRBJ1-2; TRBD1 matches 8 bases. J was trimmed by 5 bases and V by 5 bases; bases with no gene match: 7. Germline V gene sequence: CDR1 SGHAT, CDR2 FQDESV (reference sequence). The CDR3 contains 14 residues. CDR3 loop: CASSRTGINYGYTF. CDR3 DNA: TGTGCCAGCAGCAGGACAGGGATTAATTATGGCTACACCTTC.

The rearrangement joins TRBV11-2 to TRBJ1-1; D is unclear. V lost 4 bases, J lost 6 bases, and 12 bases lay in between. The CDR3 runs to 13 residues. Germline lookup yields CDR1 SGHAT and CDR2 FQNNGV. The CDR3 DNA follows: TGTGCCAGCAGCTCCTACAGTGGCTCTGAAGCTTTCTTT. It encodes CASSSYSGSEAFF.

This chain uses TRBV7-7 with TRBJ1-4; 10 bases line up with TRBD1. The V and J ends lost 5 bases and 8 bases, in that order; junction bases with no gene match: 8. Germline values: CDR1 SSHAT, CDR2 FNYEAQ (reference sequence). CDR3 length: 15 residues. CDR3 nucleotide sequence: TGTGCCAGCAGCCCCGGGACAGGGGCTGGGGAAAAACTGTTTTTT. This sequence encodes CASSPGTGAGEKLFF.

As DNA, the CDR3 is TGTGCCAGCAGTTTATGGCAGGGTGCTTTGGGGAACACTGAAGCTTTCTTT. Translated, it gives CASSLWQGALGNTEAFF. The rearrangement links TRBV28 to TRBJ1-1; the D gene is possibly TRBD1 (5 bases). Trimming pared 0 bases from V and 1 base from J, leaving 15 bases between. CDR3 length equals 17 residues. Germline CDR1 MDHEN, CDR2 SYDVKM.

This clone showed up just a few times. CDR3 sequence: CSGGLGSYEQYF. The CDR3 DNA follows: TGCAGCGGGGGACTAGGTTCCTACGAGCAGTACTTC. V is TRBV29-1 and J is TRBJ2-7; 8 bases are a match to TRBD2. CDR1 and CDR2 from the germline V gene are SQVTM and ANQGSEA. The V and J ends lost 7 bases and 1 base, in that order; junction bases with no gene match: 3. This CDR3 is 12 amino acids long.

This chain links TRBV18 with TRBJ2-1; D is undetermined. The CDR3 spans 16 residues. V was clipped by 2 bases and J by 0 bases, with 11 bases between them. Germline-derived CDR1 and CDR2 are KGHSH and LQKENI. The CDR3 DNA reads TGTGCCAGCTCACCAGCCGGTCAGCCCTCCTACAATGAGCAGTTCTTC. This codes for CASSPAGQPSYNEQFF. Looking up the rest from reference TRBV18 and TRBJ2-1 gives the full variable domain: NAGVMQNPRHLVRRRGQEARLRCSPMKGHSHVYWYRQLPEEGLKFMVYLQKENIIDESGMPKERFSAEFPKEGPSILRIQQVVRGDSAAYFCASSPAGQPSYNEQFFGPGTRLTVL.

The CDR3 region has the DNA TGTGCCAGCTCGGCGGAGGCTGGGGGCTACACCTTC. It codes for CASSAEAGGYTF. The rearrangement uses TRBV2 and TRBJ1-2; D is unresolved. The ends were cut back, 8 bases at V and 8 bases at J, with 15 bases in the middle. Per germline, CDR1 SNHLY and CDR2 FYNNEI. The CDR3 extends over 12 amino acids.

The chain combines TRBV6-6 with TRBJ1-1; no clear D. Trimming left V 3 bases short and J 7 bases short, with 9 bases between. Germline V gene sequence: CDR1 MNHNY, CDR2 SVGAGI (reference sequence). The length of the CDR3 is 12 residues. In DNA, the CDR3 is TGTGCCAGCAGTTATGAGGAGGGTGAAGCTTTCTTT. Its translation: CASSYEEGEAFF.

This clone was found many times. The V call is TRBV5-1, the J call TRBJ2-7; no firm D call. The CDR3 is 13 amino acids. Germline CDR1 reads SGHRS; CDR2 reads YFSETQ. The V end was cut by 0 bases, the J end by 6 bases, with 10 bases between. The CDR3 DNA is TGCGCCAGCAGCTTGGCCGCCCCAAGCGAGCAGTACTTC. It specifies CASSLAAPSEQYF. The full variable domain, in which reference TRBV5-1 and TRBJ2-7 provide the parts outside the CDR3, is KAGVTQTPRYLIKTRGQQVTLSCSPISGHRSVSWYQQTPGQGLQFLFEYFSETQRNKGNFPGRFSGRQFSNSRSEMNVSTLELGDSALYLCASSLAAPSEQYFGPGTRLTVT.

The chain joins TRBV25-1 to TRBJ1-3; possibly TRBD1 for D (5 bases). The length of the CDR3 is 14 residues. The ends were cut back, 2 bases at V and 2 bases at J, with 7 bases in the middle. Germline CDR1 and CDR2: MGHDK and SYGVNS. For the CDR3, the DNA is TGTGCCAGCAGTGAAGGCAGGGCTGGAAACACCATATATTTT. Translated: CASSEGRAGNTIYF.

V usage is TRBV27 and J usage is TRBJ1-5; D call uncertain. Germline CDR1 reads MNHEY; CDR2 reads SMNVEV (reference sequence). The V and J ends lost 6 bases and 1 base respectively, with 10 bases between them. This CDR3 has 14 amino acids. The CDR3 sequence: CASSPVGSNQPQHF. The CDR3 DNA follows: TGTGCCAGCAGCCCCGTAGGGAGCAATCAGCCCCAGCATTTT.

The gene calls are TRBV5-6 and TRBJ2-3, with 8 nucleotides matching TRBD2. CDR3 length: 14 amino acids. V trimming: 4 bases; J trimming: 3 bases; junction bases outside the gene matches: 4. Per the germline V gene, CDR1 is SGHDT and CDR2 is YYEEEE. CDR3 protein: CASSTGLGTDTQYF. CDR3 DNA: TGTGCCAGCAGCACGGGACTAGGAACAGATACGCAGTATTTT.